This T cell receptor beta chain derives from a study of T-cell reconstitution after alpha-beta-depleted transplantation in children. It was with unique molecular identifiers that the TCRbeta library was prepared. TCRdb fed the PCR reads into MiXCR, producing one record per CDR3 protein. The repertoire holds about 200,000 distinct CDR3 sequences, with about a sixth as singletons. This clonotype was picked up many times. Germline values: CDR1 MNHNS, CDR2 SASEGT. The length of the CDR3 is 14 residues. V lost 6 bases, J lost 6 bases, and 7 bases stayed unmatched. Sequenced here: PBMCs, mostly from graft donor cells, sampled 360 days after TCRalphabeta/CD19-depleted stem cell transplant. This clonotype was sampled from a male patient between 2 and 15 years old who had a stem cell transplant for acute lymphoblastic leukemia, so the T cells may come from the graft donor. The J gene is TRBJ2-7, the V gene TRBV6-1; 11 nucleotides match TRBD1. The CDR3 sequence is CASSLGQGASEQYF. The CDR3 DNA sequence: TGTGCCAGCAGCCTAGGACAGGGGGCCAGCGAGCAGTACTTC.